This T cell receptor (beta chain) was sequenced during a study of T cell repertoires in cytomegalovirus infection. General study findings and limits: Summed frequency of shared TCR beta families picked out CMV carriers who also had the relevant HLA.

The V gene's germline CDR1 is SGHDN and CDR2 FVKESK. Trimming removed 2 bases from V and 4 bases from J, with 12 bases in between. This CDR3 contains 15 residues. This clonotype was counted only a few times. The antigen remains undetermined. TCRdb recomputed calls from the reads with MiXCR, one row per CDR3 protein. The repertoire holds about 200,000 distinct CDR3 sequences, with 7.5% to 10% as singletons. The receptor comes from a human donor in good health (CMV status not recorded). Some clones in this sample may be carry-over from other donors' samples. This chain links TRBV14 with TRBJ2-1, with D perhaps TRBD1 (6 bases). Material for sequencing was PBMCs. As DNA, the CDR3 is TGTGCCAGCAGCCAATCGCAGGGGCCTTACAATGAGCAGTTCTTC. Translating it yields CASSQSQGPYNEQFF.